This paragraph covers one TCR beta chain sequence. Its antigen remains unidentified. This sample is part of a study of OX40 agonist ivuxolimab in advanced cancers. Study context: At about 81% male, the cohort had a mean age of about 60 years, ranging from about 23 to 79.

Autoimmune disease history or systemic immunosuppression was exclusionary. Germline CDR1 MNHEY, CDR2 SMNVEV (reference sequence). The ends lost 5 bases at V and 5 bases at J; junction bases unmatched: 29. The CDR3 covers 23 residues. The study, taken as a whole, reports: Certain nonresponders additionally had low normalized T-cell clonal expansion. The antigen specificity of the peripheral T cells (those that were expanded) was not determined.

The method was immunoSEQ multiplex PCR; TCRdb's version includes in-frame clones alone and lacks a portion of them. The sample carries 35,000 to 40,000 clones, around 90% recorded once. The source is an adult with an advanced solid tumor such as melanoma, head and neck, liver or kidney cancer. The source was CD4+ or CD8+ T cells sorted from blood, collected in a trial of the OX40 agonist ivuxolimab. V is TRBV27 and J is TRBJ2-2, with 10 bases matching TRBD2. The CDR3 bases are TGTGCCAGCAGTCACTATGGGACCGTAGCTACTAGCGGGGAAGGGGAGTTTACCGGGGAGCTGTTTTTT. This codes for CASSHYGTVATSGEGEFTGELFF.